The 8 T cell receptor beta chains presented below share a single source sample, sequenced in a study of cytomegalovirus exposure and HLA in healthy donors. The PCR had 60 Vbeta and 13 Jbeta primers. The table came from immunoSEQ multiplex PCR; TCRdb's copy has only in-frame clones and leaves some out. The sample includes roughly 240,000 clones, about three quarters seen only once; the top ten take around 0.45%. The specimen was PBMCs. These receptors all come from a boy aged 5-17 years in good health and CMV-seronegative.

The chain combines TRBV7-9 with TRBJ1-1; no firm D call. The CDR3 length is 14 residues. Germline V gives CDR1 SEHNR, CDR2 FQNEAQ (reference sequence). V lost 2 bases, J lost 4 bases, and 11 bases lay in between. This CDR3 is CASSLNPPGTEAFF. CDR3 in DNA: TGTGCCAGCAGCTTAAACCCGCCCGGCACTGAAGCTTTCTTT.

The chain has TRBV7-2 and TRBJ1-2; D ambiguous. The length of the CDR3 is 15 residues. V was shortened by 3 bases and J by 2 bases, with 13 bases between the two germline ends. Germline assignment: CDR1 SGHTA and CDR2 FQGNSA. The CDR3 region has the DNA TGTGCCAGCAGCTTCTACCCGAGAATCAACTATGGCTACACCTTC. Translating it yields CASSFYPRINYGYTF.

This clone was seen just once. This chain uses TRBV6-5 with TRBJ1-2; D uncertain. V was clipped by 2 bases and J by 7 bases, with 14 bases between them. From germline, CDR1 is MNHEY and CDR2 SVGAGI. CDR3 length: 14 amino acids. The CDR3 loop reads CASSYGPQEGGYTF. Written as DNA, the CDR3 is TGTGCCAGCAGTTACGGGCCTCAGGAGGGTGGCTACACCTTC.

The chain combines TRBV27 with TRBJ2-7; 8 nucleotides match TRBD1. CDR3 length: 14 residues. After removal of 3 bases from V and 7 bases from J, the junction contained 8 bases not matched to a gene. The germline V gene encodes CDR1 MNHEY and CDR2 SMNVEV (reference sequence). The CDR3 spells CASSFRTGNREQYF. CDR3 sequence (DNA): TGTGCCAGCAGTTTCCGGACAGGGAATAGGGAGCAGTACTTC.

The chain joins TRBV25-1 to TRBJ2-2; perhaps TRBD1 as D (6 bases). V was trimmed by 4 bases and J by 6 bases, leaving 9 bases between them. Germline V gene sequence: CDR1 MGHDK, CDR2 SYGVNS. This CDR3 spans 13 amino acids. For the CDR3, the DNA is TGTGCCAGCAGTGTACAGGGCGCCGGGGAGCTGTTTTTT. The encoded protein is CASSVQGAGELFF. Drawing the rest from reference TRBV25-1 and TRBJ2-2, the complete variable domain is EADIYQTPRYLVIGTGKKITLECSQTMGHDKMYWYQQDPGMELHLIHYSYGVNSTEKGDLSSESTVSRIRTEHFPLTLESARPSHTSQYLCASSVQGAGELFFGEGSRLTVL.

The chain recombines TRBV7-9 with TRBJ2-1; TRBD2 matches 7 bases. The V and J ends lost 5 bases and 2 bases, in that order; junction bases with no gene match: 6. Germline V CDR1 and CDR2: SEHNR, FQNEAQ (reference sequence). The CDR3 consists of 15 residues. As DNA, the CDR3 is TGTGCCAGCAGCGGATCCGGGACTACCTACAATGAGCAGTTCTTC. This sequence encodes CASSGSGTTYNEQFF.

The gene calls are TRBV30 and TRBJ1-3; D unclear. Germline CDR1 reads GTSNPN; CDR2 reads SVGIG (reference sequence). The CDR3 sequence is 14 residues long. V lost 0 bases, J lost 1 base, and 7 bases lay in between. DNA of the CDR3: TGTGCCTGGAGTGTGCCCGGGTCTGGAAACACCATATATTTT. Its translation: CAWSVPGSGNTIYF.

The DNA for the CDR3 is TGTGCCAGCAGTGCTCTCGGGGGGACCGCCAGAATGGATACGCAGTATTTT. It codes for CASSALGGTARMDTQYF. This rearrangement joins TRBV6-1 to TRBJ2-3; 7 nucleotides match TRBD2. Trimming at V came to 4 bases and at J to 6 bases, leaving 16 bases not matched to a gene. This CDR3 has 17 amino acids. Germline V gives CDR1 MNHNS, CDR2 SASEGT.